What follows are 19 T cell receptor beta chains derived from one specimen sequenced in a study of blood T cell repertoires in COVID-19. Repertoires were generated with immunoSEQ multiplex PCR, while TCRdb's copy carries only in-frame clones and drops some. Among 110,000 to 150,000 clones listed, about 85% were seen once. The sample taken for sequencing was PBMCs or T cells enriched from blood (not recorded which). The receptors derive from a woman in her thirties or forties who had recovered from COVID-19.

V usage is TRBV7-9 and J usage is TRBJ1-3, with D possibly being TRBD1 (6 bases). Germline V lookup: CDR1 SEHNR, CDR2 FQNEAQ (reference sequence). Trimming removed 2 bases from V and 1 base from J, with 15 bases in between. The CDR3 extends over 17 amino acids. The CDR3 DNA sequence: TGTGCCAGCAGCTTAATGCAGGGGTGGGTTTCTGGAAACACCATATATTTT. Translating gives CASSLMQGWVSGNTIYF.

In its sample, this clone was seen a few times. The chain joins TRBV4-2 to TRBJ2-2, with TRBD1 identical over 8 bases. V lost 0 bases, J lost 3 bases, and 6 bases stayed unmatched. CDR1 is LGHNA and CDR2 is YNFKEQ in the germline V gene. This CDR3 is 17 amino acids long. The chain's CDR3 is CASSQDLRTGYTGELFF. The CDR3 DNA sequence: TGTGCCAGCAGCCAAGATCTACGGACAGGGTACACCGGGGAGCTGTTTTTT.

The chain is built from TRBV9 and TRBJ1-4; 9 bases align to TRBD1. CDR1 and CDR2 from the germline V gene are SGDLS and YYNGEE. The CDR3 contains 14 residues. The V segment lost 3 bases and the J segment 8 bases; nucleotides outside the gene matches: 5. DNA for the CDR3: TGTGCCAGCAGCGCACGACAGGGGGAAGAAAAACTGTTTTTT. It codes for CASSARQGEEKLFF.

This clone appeared once. The rearrangement uses TRBV7-9 and TRBJ1-3; 11 positions match TRBD1. V lost 4 bases and J lost 4; bases outside the gene matches: 6. The CDR3 is made up of 16 amino acids. Germline V gene data show CDR1 as SEHNR and CDR2 as FQNEAQ (reference sequence). The CDR3 region is CASSSGTGGVGNTIYF. The CDR3 region has the DNA TGTGCCAGCAGCTCCGGGACAGGGGGTGTCGGAAACACCATATATTTT.

The chain links TRBV28 to TRBJ1-2; a possible D gene is TRBD1 (5 bases). This CDR3 region has 16 residues. Per germline, CDR1 MDHEN and CDR2 SYDVKM. V was clipped by 1 base and J by 1 base, with 13 bases between them. The CDR3 nucleotides are TGTGCCAGCAGTTTATTGGCCACAGGTATTAACTATGGCTACACCTTC. It is translated as CASSLLATGINYGYTF.

The chain has TRBV11-2 and TRBJ1-2, with 9 bases that match TRBD1. J lost 8 bases, V lost 9 bases, and 4 bases had no gene match. Germline V gene sequence: CDR1 SGHAT, CDR2 FQNNGV. CDR3 size: 11 residues. The CDR3 nucleotides are TGTGCCAGTGGGACAGGGTGGGGCTACACCTTC. Amino acids: CASGTGWGYTF. Combining the CDR3 with reference TRBV11-2 and TRBJ1-2 gives the whole variable domain EAGVAQSPRYKIIEKRQSVAFWCNPISGHATLYWYQQILGQGPKLLIQFQNNGVVDDSQLPKDRFSAERLKGVDSTLKIQPAKLEDSAVYLCASGTGWGYTFGSGTRLTVV.

The chain employs TRBV11-2 and TRBJ1-2, with D perhaps matching TRBD1 (5 bases). The CDR3 consists of 15 residues. V was cut by 0 bases and J by 2 bases, with 10 bases left in between. Looked up from germline, CDR1 is SGHAT and CDR2 is FQNNGV. The CDR3 sequence: CASSLDGAGNYGYTF. Written as DNA, the CDR3 is TGTGCCAGCAGCTTAGATGGGGCAGGGAACTATGGCTACACCTTC.

The CDR3 loop is CASSQAPTDTQYF. CDR3 coding DNA: TGCGCCAGCAGCCAGGCACCCACAGATACGCAGTATTTT. The V call is TRBV4-1, the J call TRBJ2-3, with D unclear. Germline V CDR1 and CDR2: MGHRA, YSYEKL. With 3 bases removed from V and 2 bases from J, the gap between germline ends came to 6 bases. This CDR3 region has 13 residues.

This clone came up a few times. The J gene is TRBJ2-1, the V gene TRBV4-1, with 15 nucleotides matching TRBD2. The V segment lost 3 bases and the J segment 8 bases; nucleotides outside the gene matches: 2. Germline V gene sequence: CDR1 MGHRA, CDR2 YSYEKL. CDR3 length: 15 residues. The CDR3 sequence: CASSHRTSGRDEQFF. CDR3 bases: TGCGCCAGCAGCCATCGGACTAGCGGGAGGGATGAGCAGTTCTTC.

This rearrangement joins TRBV19 to TRBJ1-5; D gene uncertain. CDR1 is LNHDA, CDR2 SQIVND, per germline (reference sequence). Trimming removed 3 bases at V and 0 bases at J, with 12 bases between. There are 16 residues in the CDR3. The CDR3 region is CASSIPDGYSNQPQHF. In DNA form, the CDR3 reads TGTGCCAGTAGTATTCCTGACGGGTATAGCAATCAGCCCCAGCATTTT.

V gene TRBV4-1 combines with J gene TRBJ1-2; D gene ambiguous. Per the germline V gene, CDR1 is MGHRA and CDR2 is YSYEKL. Trimming cost V 0 bases and J 3 bases, with 14 bases left between them. The length of the CDR3 is 16 residues. For the CDR3, the DNA is TGCGCCAGCAGCCAAGAAGTGAGAGAACAGTACTATGGCTACACCTTC. This translates into CASSQEVREQYYGYTF.

In nucleotides, the CDR3 is TGTGCCAGCAGTGAATCCGGACTAGCGGGAGCCGGGGAGCTGTTTTTT. This codes for CASSESGLAGAGELFF. This chain connects TRBV25-1 to TRBJ2-2; TRBD2 aligns across 13 bases. J lost 6 bases, V lost 1 base, and 2 bases had no gene match. Germline assignment: CDR1 MGHDK and CDR2 SYGVNS. CDR3 length: 16 residues.

In regard to this clone: Other nucleotide sequences in the sample specify the same CDR3. The chain has TRBV19 and TRBJ2-7; D ambiguous. This CDR3 has 13 amino acids. The V end was cut by 0 bases, the J end by 0 bases, with 3 bases between. CDR1 is LNHDA, CDR2 SQIVND, per germline (reference sequence). CDR3 sequence reads: CASSIDSSYEQYF. The CDR3 DNA reads TGTGCCAGTAGTATAGACAGCTCCTACGAGCAGTACTTC.

The V call is TRBV15, the J call TRBJ2-7; D gene unclear. CDR3 size: 14 residues. Trimming took 1 base from V and 7 from J, leaving 14 bases between them. The germline V gene encodes CDR1 LNHNV and CDR2 YYDKDF (reference sequence). CDR3 DNA sequence: TGTGCCACCAGCAGAGTAGAGCTATCGTCTGAGCAGTACTTC. It encodes CATSRVELSSEQYF.

This sequence joins TRBV18 and TRBJ1-3; 7 nucleotides align to TRBD1. The length of the CDR3 is 15 residues. With V trimmed by 6 bases and J by 1 base, 6 bases remained unmatched. In germline, CDR1 is KGHSH, CDR2 LQKENI. The CDR3 region has the DNA TGTGCCAGCTCTTCCGGGACAGCTTCTGGAAACACCATATATTTT. Translation gives CASSSGTASGNTIYF.

V and J are TRBV7-9 and TRBJ2-1; 10 bases fit TRBD2. V was clipped by 5 bases and J by 0 bases; unmatched bases: 10. The length of the CDR3 is 18 residues. CDR1 and CDR2 (germline): SEHNR, FQNEAQ (reference sequence). This CDR3 reads CASSPTSGRPSSYNEQFF. CDR3 DNA: TGTGCCAGCAGCCCGACTAGCGGGCGCCCCAGCTCCTACAATGAGCAGTTCTTC.

The chain recombines TRBV30 with TRBJ2-7; D gene unclear. V lost 2 bases to trimming and J lost 7 bases, with 12 bases between them. CDR3 size: 12 residues. The germline CDR1 and CDR2 sequences are GTSNPN and SVGIG (reference sequence). CDR3 residues: CAWSRVIGEQYF. The CDR3 DNA sequence: TGTGCCTGGAGTCGGGTAATTGGGGAGCAGTACTTC.

This chain joins TRBV27 and TRBJ1-5, with TRBD1 matching over 9 bases. The germline CDR1 and CDR2 sequences are MNHEY and SMNVEV (reference sequence). J lost 6 bases, V lost 5 bases, and 11 bases had no gene match. The CDR3 runs 16 residues. The CDR3 loop reads CASSPQGQGMGQPQHF. In DNA form, the CDR3 reads TGTGCCAGCAGTCCTCAAGGACAGGGGATGGGTCAGCCCCAGCATTTT.

The rearrangement uses TRBV11-3 and TRBJ2-7; 12 bases align to TRBD1. J lost 5 bases, V lost 0 bases, and 2 bases had no gene match. CDR3 length: 15 amino acids. CDR1 is SGHNT, CDR2 YENEEA, per germline. The chain's CDR3 is CASSLEGQGAHEQYF. Written as DNA, the CDR3 is TGTGCCAGCAGCTTAGAGGGACAGGGGGCTCACGAGCAGTACTTC. The full variable domain, completed using reference TRBV11-3 and TRBJ2-7, is EAGVVQSPRYKIIEKKQPVAFWCNPISGHNTLYWYLQNLGQGPELLIRYENEEAVDDSQLPKDRFSAERLKGVDSTLKIQPAELGDSAVYLCASSLEGQGAHEQYFGPGTRLTVT.